The text below deals with one T cell receptor beta chain. Antigen specificity is unknown. As it was prepared, the TCRbeta library received unique molecular identifiers. Each CDR3 protein is one row after TCRdb ran MiXCR on the PCR reads. Counted here are about 350,000 distinct CDR3 sequences, 16% occurring once; the ten biggest clones make up around 38%. This sample was included in a study of T-cell reconstitution after alpha-beta-depleted transplantation in children. General observations from the study: By one year post-transplant, T-cell counts and diversity largely arose from T cells that were newly produced. The origin of high day-60 TCRbeta diversity in some patients lay in surviving recipient T cells and thymic progenitors.

V shed 2 bases, J shed 5 bases, and the junction held 12 bases outside the gene matches. CDR1 is MDHEN, CDR2 SYDVKM, per germline. The CDR3 covers 18 residues. This material consisted of PBMCs, mostly from graft donor cells, taken 360 days after TCRalphabeta/CD19-depleted stem cell transplant. This TCR derives from a male patient aged 2-15 years who had a stem cell transplant for acute lymphoblastic leukemia, so the T cells may come from the graft donor. This rearrangement joins TRBV28 to TRBJ2-1; 10 positions match TRBD2. The CDR3 is CASSLPFSTSGMDNEQFF. In DNA, the CDR3 is TGTGCCAGCAGTTTACCGTTCTCCACTAGCGGGATGGACAATGAGCAGTTCTTC.